Presented here are 23 T cell receptor beta chains from one specimen sequenced in a study of blood T cell repertoires in COVID-19. Sequenced by immunoSEQ multiplex PCR; TCRdb stores in-frame clones only, minus some. The table lists about 59,000 clones, approximately 90% of them singletons, with about 16% in the top ten. Sequencing was done on a sample of peripheral blood. The receptors come from an elderly man with acute or convalescent COVID-19.

The rearrangement links TRBV5-4 to TRBJ2-2, with 9 bases that match TRBD1. V lost 4 bases, J lost 7 bases, and 11 bases stayed unmatched. There are 16 residues in the CDR3. Germline CDR1 and CDR2: SGHNT and YYREEE (reference sequence). The CDR3 spells CASSKSSGTGIGELFF. Here the CDR3 DNA reads TGTGCCAGCAGCAAGTCTTCCGGGACAGGGATCGGGGAGCTGTTTTTT.

V usage is TRBV25-1 and J usage is TRBJ2-1; TRBD1 might be the D (5 bases). Per the germline V gene, CDR1 is MGHDK and CDR2 is SYGVNS. V dropped 3 bases and J dropped 10 bases, with 7 bases sitting between them. The CDR3 consists of 11 residues. The CDR3 sequence: CASSEYREQFF. CDR3 bases: TGTGCCAGCAGTGAGTACAGGGAGCAGTTCTTC. Full variable domain (outside the CDR3, taken from reference TRBV25-1 and TRBJ2-1): EADIYQTPRYLVIGTGKKITLECSQTMGHDKMYWYQQDPGMELHLIHYSYGVNSTEKGDLSSESTVSRIRTEHFPLTLESARPSHTSQYLCASSEYREQFFGPGTRLTVL.

The gene calls are TRBV11-2 and TRBJ2-7, with TRBD1 identical over 8 bases. The CDR3 sequence is 16 residues long. J gave up 4 bases and V 0 bases, and 8 bases lay outside the gene matches. Germline lookup yields CDR1 SGHAT and CDR2 FQNNGV. The DNA of the CDR3 is TGTGCCAGCAGCTTAGACCTAGGACAGGGCTCTTACGAGCAGTACTTC. The encoded protein is CASSLDLGQGSYEQYF.

CDR3 coding DNA: TGTGCCAGCAGTTACTCGATTCTGGGACAGAGGAATCAGCCCCAGCATTTT. Protein sequence: CASSYSILGQRNQPQHF. V is TRBV6-2 or TRBV6-3 and J is TRBJ1-5; 7 bases are a match to TRBD1. The J segment lost 4 bases and the V segment lost 0 bases, leaving 9 bases of the junction unmatched. The CDR3 length is 17 residues. The germline gives CDR1 MNHEY, CDR2 SVGEGT.

The rearrangement joins TRBV7-9 to TRBJ2-2; 7 bases are shared with TRBD1. J lost 0 bases, V lost 4 bases, and 5 bases had no gene match. This CDR3 is built from 16 residues. Germline V gene data show CDR1 as SEHNR and CDR2 as FQNEAQ (reference sequence). CDR3 sequence (DNA): TGTGCCAGCAGCTACAACAGGGGCCCGAACACCGGGGAGCTGTTTTTT. Translation gives CASSYNRGPNTGELFF.

This clone was seen a single time. The CDR3 reads CATSRKGDSPLHF. The CDR3 DNA reads as TGTGCCACCAGCAGAAAAGGGGATTCACCCCTCCACTTT. The rearrangement uses TRBV15 and TRBJ1-6, with D possibly being TRBD1 (5 bases). Germline V gives CDR1 LNHNV, CDR2 YYDKDF (reference sequence). Trimming pared 2 bases from V and 8 bases from J, leaving 7 bases between. There are 13 residues in the CDR3.

DNA of the CDR3: TGTGCCAGCAGTGAAGGGACTTCGAGCTCCTACGAGCAGTACTTC. Translated: CASSEGTSSSYEQYF. V usage is TRBV2 and J usage is TRBJ2-7; D perhaps matches TRBD2 (5 bases). CDR1 SNHLY and CDR2 FYNNEI come from the germline V gene. The CDR3 consists of 15 residues. Between the trimmed V and J ends, which lost 1 base and 0 bases, there was a span of 10 bases.

Only a few counts were recorded for this clone. The chain couples TRBV19 to TRBJ2-2, with 7 nucleotides matching TRBD1. The CDR3 runs to 16 residues. Germline assignment: CDR1 LNHDA and CDR2 SQIVND (reference sequence). The ends lost 5 bases at V and 1 base at J; junction bases unmatched: 7. DNA of the CDR3: TGTGCCAGTAGTCCTCCGGGACAGTGGAACACCGGGGAGCTGTTTTTT. Amino acids: CASSPPGQWNTGELFF.

The CDR3 coding sequence is TGTGCCATCAGCCTAGGGCAGGGTAGTATAGATACGCAGTATTTT. Amino acid sequence: CAISLGQGSIDTQYF. The chain couples TRBV10-3 to TRBJ2-3; weak D call: TRBD1 (5 bases). This CDR3 contains 15 residues. CDR1 is ENHRY and CDR2 is SYGVKD in the germline V gene. Trimming removed 6 bases from V and 5 bases from J, with 18 bases in between.

This chain connects TRBV18 to TRBJ2-2, with D possibly matching TRBD2 (5 bases). CDR3 length: 13 amino acids. Germline CDR1 is KGHSH and CDR2 is LQKENI. Between the trimmed V and J ends, which lost 2 bases and 6 bases, there was a span of 7 bases. CDR3 sequence: CASSPVGAGELFF. The CDR3, as DNA: TGTGCCAGCTCACCAGTCGGGGCCGGGGAGCTGTTTTTT.

The rearrangement uses TRBV14 and TRBJ2-2; possible D gene TRBD1, 6 bases. Germline V gene lookup returns CDR1 SGHDN and CDR2 FVKESK. This CDR3 has 17 residues. V dropped 0 bases and J dropped 4 bases, with 15 bases sitting between them. CDR3 region: CASSQDETGVGTGELFF. The CDR3 nucleotides are TGTGCCAGCAGCCAAGATGAGACAGGTGTCGGCACCGGGGAGCTGTTTTTT.

This chain uses TRBV14 with TRBJ2-5, with TRBD1 identical over 8 bases. CDR1 is SGHDN, CDR2 FVKESK, per germline. V lost 2 bases and J lost 5; bases outside the gene matches: 1. The CDR3 has 13 residues. The CDR3 region has the DNA TGTGCCAGCAGCCAACGACAGGGGGAGACCCAGTACTTC. Its translation: CASSQRQGETQYF.

The genes are TRBV21-1 and TRBJ2-5; the table calls TRBD2, which could not be checked here. TRBV21-1 is noted as a pseudogene. The CDR3 is 17 residues long. DNA of the CDR3: TGTGCCAGCAACATCACCTTTGGGAGCTTAAAAAAAGAGACCCAGTACTTC. Translated, it gives CASNITFGSLKKETQYF.

The chain links TRBV4-1 to TRBJ1-6, with a weak D call TRBD1 (5 bases). Trimming left V 0 bases short and J 8 bases short, with 5 bases between. There are 13 residues in the CDR3. The germline gives CDR1 MGHRA, CDR2 YSYEKL. DNA of the CDR3: TGCGCCAGCAGCCAAGACAGGGATTCACCCCTCCACTTT. Protein: CASSQDRDSPLHF.

The rearrangement uses TRBV12-3 or TRBV12-4 and TRBJ2-5; weak D call: TRBD2 (5 bases). The CDR3 loop spans 13 amino acids. Trimming shortened V by 3 bases and J by 5 bases, and 10 bases separated the two germline ends. CDR3 bases: TGTGCCAGCAGTTTCGAGGGAGTGGAGACCCAGTACTTC. The encoded protein is CASSFEGVETQYF.

The chain has TRBV19 and TRBJ2-2; TRBD1 aligns across 7 bases. Looked up from germline, CDR1 is LNHDA and CDR2 is SQIVND (reference sequence). The CDR3 is 14 amino acids. Trimming took 3 bases from V and 5 from J; bases not matched to a gene: 3. The DNA of the CDR3 is TGTGCCAGTAGTATTCAGACAGGGACCGGGGAGCTGTTTTTT. Translated: CASSIQTGTGELFF.

The chain uses TRBV29-1 and TRBJ2-2; D gene uncertain. V lost 6 bases and J lost 3, with 14 bases in between. Looked up from germline, CDR1 is SQVTM and CDR2 is ANQGSEA. The length of the CDR3 is 14 residues. CDR3 DNA: TGCAGCGTATCCCCCGGGTCCTACACCGGGGAGCTGTTTTTT. Its translation: CSVSPGSYTGELFF.

The chain couples TRBV5-5 to TRBJ1-6, with 9 nucleotides matching TRBD1. CDR1 and CDR2 (germline): SGHKS, YYEKEE (reference sequence). The CDR3 has 15 amino acids. Trimming cost V 4 bases and J 4 bases; bases outside gene matches: 3. Here the CDR3 DNA reads TGTGCCAGCAGCCTGGGACAGGGTTATAATTCACCCCTCCACTTT. This encodes CASSLGQGYNSPLHF.

The chain recombines TRBV2 with TRBJ2-1; 8 bases match TRBD1. CDR3 length: 13 amino acids. Per germline, CDR1 SNHLY and CDR2 FYNNEI. V was pared by 10 bases and J by 9 bases, with 11 bases of the junction left unmatched. The CDR3: CATGTGPGGEQFF. The CDR3 DNA is TGTGCCACCGGGACAGGTCCCGGGGGTGAGCAGTTCTTC.

CDR3 sequence: CASSLVSRAGGYEQYF. The CDR3 region has the DNA TGTGCCAGCAGCTTAGTATCGCGGGCAGGAGGCTACGAGCAGTACTTC. The J gene is TRBJ2-7, the V gene TRBV11-2; maybe TRBD2 (5 bases). Germline CDR1 SGHAT, CDR2 FQNNGV. The germline V and J ends were trimmed by 1 base and 3 bases, with 16 bases remaining between them. The CDR3 extends over 16 amino acids.

This chain connects TRBV19 to TRBJ1-1, with a possible D match to TRBD1 (6 bases). This CDR3 is 15 amino acids long. Trimming stripped 5 bases from V and 4 bases from J, with 17 bases between. Per germline, CDR1 LNHDA and CDR2 SQIVND (reference sequence). The CDR3 sequence: CASSLTRTEPTEAFF. The CDR3 bases are TGTGCCAGTAGTCTCACGAGGACAGAGCCCACTGAAGCTTTCTTT.

The chain carries TRBV19 and TRBJ1-2; 8 bases are shared with TRBD1. After removal of 6 bases from V and 8 bases from J, the junction contained 11 bases not matched to a gene. CDR3 size: 14 residues. Germline CDR1 LNHDA, CDR2 SQIVND (reference sequence). In nucleotides, the CDR3 is TGTGCCAGTAGCCGGACAGGGAAAGACGGAGGCTACACCTTC. It yields the protein CASSRTGKDGGYTF.

The J gene is TRBJ1-1, the V gene TRBV19, with 10 bases lining up with TRBD1. Looked up from germline, CDR1 is LNHDA and CDR2 is SQIVND (reference sequence). CDR3 length: 15 residues. With V trimmed by 5 bases and J by 4 bases, 7 bases remained unmatched. The CDR3 DNA sequence: TGTGCCAGTAGTGCTAGACAGGGGGCGAGCACTGAAGCTTTCTTT. Encoded protein: CASSARQGASTEAFF.